The text below deals with one TCR beta chain. The method was immunoSEQ multiplex PCR; TCRdb's version includes in-frame clones alone and lacks a portion of them. This table holds roughly 40,000 clones, 70% to 85% found once. This specimen belongs to a study of OX40 agonist ivuxolimab in advanced cancers. At the level of the study: The patients received agonistic anti-OX40 (CD134) antibody ivuxolimab. The study reported partial responses in three patients: one hepatocellular carcinoma, two cutaneous melanoma.

The CDR3 is made up of 14 amino acids. Germline CDR1 reads MNHNS; CDR2 reads SASEGT. The ends lost 7 bases at V and 3 bases at J; junction bases unmatched: 6. The source is an adult with an advanced solid tumor such as melanoma, head and neck, liver or kidney cancer. The sequencing here drew on CD4+ or CD8+ T cells sorted from blood, taken in a trial of the OX40 agonist ivuxolimab. The chain joins TRBV6-1 to TRBJ1-5; 7 bases line up with TRBD1. The CDR3 nucleotides read TGTGCCAGCAACCCGACAGGGTCCAATCAGCCCCAGCATTTT. The encoded protein is CASNPTGSNQPQHF.